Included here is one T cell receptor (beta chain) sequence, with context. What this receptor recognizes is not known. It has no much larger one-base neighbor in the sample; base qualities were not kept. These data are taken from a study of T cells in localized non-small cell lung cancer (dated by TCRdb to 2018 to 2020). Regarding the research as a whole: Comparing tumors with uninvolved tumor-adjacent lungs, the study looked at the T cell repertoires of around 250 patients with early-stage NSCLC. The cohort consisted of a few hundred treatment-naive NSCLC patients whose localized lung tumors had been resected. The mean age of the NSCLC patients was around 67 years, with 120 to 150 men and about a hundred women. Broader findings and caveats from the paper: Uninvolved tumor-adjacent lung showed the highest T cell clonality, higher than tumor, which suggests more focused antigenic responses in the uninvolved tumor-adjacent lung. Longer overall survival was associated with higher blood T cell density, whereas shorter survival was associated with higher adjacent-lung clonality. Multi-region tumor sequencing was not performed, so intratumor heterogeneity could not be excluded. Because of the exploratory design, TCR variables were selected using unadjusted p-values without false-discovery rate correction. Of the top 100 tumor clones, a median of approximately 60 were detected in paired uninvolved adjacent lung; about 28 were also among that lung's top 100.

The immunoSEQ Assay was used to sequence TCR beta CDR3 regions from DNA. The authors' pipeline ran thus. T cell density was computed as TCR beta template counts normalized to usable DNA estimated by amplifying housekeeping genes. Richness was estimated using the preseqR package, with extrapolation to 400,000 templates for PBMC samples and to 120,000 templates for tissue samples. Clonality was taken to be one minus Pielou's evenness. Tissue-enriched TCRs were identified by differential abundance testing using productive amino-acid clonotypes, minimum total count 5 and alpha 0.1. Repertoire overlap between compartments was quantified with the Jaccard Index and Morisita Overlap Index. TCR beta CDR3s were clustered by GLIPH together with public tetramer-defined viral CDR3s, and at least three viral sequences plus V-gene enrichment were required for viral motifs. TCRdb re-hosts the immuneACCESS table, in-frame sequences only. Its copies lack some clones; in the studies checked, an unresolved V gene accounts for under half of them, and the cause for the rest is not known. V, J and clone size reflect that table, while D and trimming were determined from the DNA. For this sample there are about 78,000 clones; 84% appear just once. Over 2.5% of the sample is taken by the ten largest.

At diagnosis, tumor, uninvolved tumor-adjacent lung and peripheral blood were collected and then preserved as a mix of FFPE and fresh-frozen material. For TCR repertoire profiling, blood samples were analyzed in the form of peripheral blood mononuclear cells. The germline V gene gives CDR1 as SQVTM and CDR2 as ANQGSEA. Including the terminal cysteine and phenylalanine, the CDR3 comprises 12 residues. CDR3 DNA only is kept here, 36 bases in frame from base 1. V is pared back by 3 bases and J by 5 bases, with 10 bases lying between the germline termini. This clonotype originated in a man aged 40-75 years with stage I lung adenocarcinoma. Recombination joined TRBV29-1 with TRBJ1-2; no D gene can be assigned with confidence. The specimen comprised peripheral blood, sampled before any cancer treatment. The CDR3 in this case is CSVERQRYGYTF. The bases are TGCAGCGTTGAGAGACAAAGATATGGCTACACCTTC.